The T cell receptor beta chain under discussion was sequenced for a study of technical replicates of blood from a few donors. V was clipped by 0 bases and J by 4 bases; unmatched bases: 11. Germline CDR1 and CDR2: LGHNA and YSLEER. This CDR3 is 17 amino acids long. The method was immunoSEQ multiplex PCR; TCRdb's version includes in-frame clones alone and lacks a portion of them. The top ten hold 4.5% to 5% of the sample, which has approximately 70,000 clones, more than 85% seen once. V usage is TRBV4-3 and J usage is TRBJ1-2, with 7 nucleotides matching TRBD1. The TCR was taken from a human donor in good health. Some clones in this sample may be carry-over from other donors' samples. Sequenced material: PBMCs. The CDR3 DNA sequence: TGCGCCAGCAGCCAAGATAGGCCAGGGGGTCGCGTCTATGGCTACACCTTC. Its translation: CASSQDRPGGRVYGYTF.